The clone carrying this T cell receptor (beta chain) has a handful of counts. Its antigen remains unidentified. MiXCR, run by TCRdb on the reads, gives a single entry per CDR3 protein. The data hold approximately 160,000 distinct CDR3 sequences, with 17% observed a single time. The sample originates from a study of T cell repertoires in cytomegalovirus infection. Study-level background: Indicated by public TCR beta signatures were CMV infection and matching HLA type.

CDR1 and CDR2 (germline): MDHEN, SYDVKM. V lost 6 bases, J lost 2 bases, and 13 bases lay in between. This CDR3 has 14 amino acids. Study-wide findings and caveats: HLA-C-restricted CMV clonotypes gave the most frequent clonotype in two of eight donors. People with CMV and the relevant HLA were identified by cumulative public TCR beta family frequency.

This chain joins TRBV28 and TRBJ2-5; D uncertain. Sequencing was carried out using CD8+ T cells from PBMCs. This clonotype originated in a human donor in good health (CMV status not recorded). Some clones in this sample may be carry-over from other donors' samples. CDR3 loop: CASSPRRLQETQYF. Here the CDR3 DNA reads TGTGCCAGCAGCCCCCGCAGGCTTCAAGAGACCCAGTACTTC.